The rows below give T cell receptor beta chains drawn from one sample of a study of T cells in localized non-small cell lung cancer. The assay was immunoSEQ multiplex PCR, and TCRdb's table has in-frame clones only and misses some. The sample lists 75,000 to 80,000 clones; 65% to 85% were seen once. The sample here was peripheral blood, taken before any cancer treatment. Every receptor here comes from a female donor over 55 with stage I lung adenocarcinoma. Each CDR3 is given with its conserved first and last residue. The order of the fields is V gene, D gene, clone size, J gene, CDR3 DNA, CDR3 protein. D genes are given only for firm matches. Clone size is shown for a subset of rows, as once, few, many or a class of expanded clone.

V: TRBV19
D: TRBD2
size: .
J: TRBJ2-5
DNA: TGTGCCAGTAGTCTCGCGGGAGCGTTGGAGACCCAGTACTTC
CDR3: CASSLAGALETQYF

V: TRBV6-5
D: .
size: .
J: TRBJ2-3
DNA: TGTGCCAGCAGCCTGACTAGTCAGGCGACAGATACGCAGTATTTT
CDR3: CASSLTSQATDTQYF

V: TRBV7-2
D: TRBD2
size: .
J: TRBJ2-6
DNA: TGTGCCAGCAGCTTAGCGGGCGGGAGTTTCGTTGGGGCCAACGTCCTGACTTTC
CDR3: CASSLAGGSFVGANVLTF

V: TRBV30
D: .
size: .
J: TRBJ2-2
DNA: TGTGCCTGGAGTGTTAGTGTTGCCGGGGAGCTGTTTTTT
CDR3: CAWSVSVAGELFF

V: TRBV6-6
D: TRBD1
size: .
J: TRBJ1-6
DNA: TGTGCCAGCAGTTACGTAGGGACAGCTAATTCACCCCTCCACTTT
CDR3: CASSYVGTANSPLHF

V: TRBV5-1
D: TRBD1
size: .
J: TRBJ2-1
DNA: TGCGCCAGCAGCTTGGGGGACAGGGCCAATGAGCAGTTCTTC
CDR3: CASSLGDRANEQFF

V: TRBV6-1
D: .
size: .
J: TRBJ2-7
DNA: TGTGCCAGCAGGCCGATCGCTAGCGTTACCTACGAGCAGTACTTC
CDR3: CASRPIASVTYEQYF

V: TRBV7-8
D: .
size: .
J: TRBJ2-5
DNA: TGTGCCAGCAGCTTACAGGTTGGGACCCAGTACTTC
CDR3: CASSLQVGTQYF

V: TRBV7-6
D: TRBD2
size: .
J: TRBJ2-1
DNA: TGTGCCAGCAGCCCCCTAGCGGGAGGCTCCTACAATGAGCAGTTCTTC
CDR3: CASSPLAGGSYNEQFF

V: TRBV5-8
D: .
size: .
J: TRBJ2-1
DNA: TGTGCCAGCAGCTTGCCTCTGGGGGCGAGCTCCTACAATGAGCAGTTCTTC
CDR3: CASSLPLGASSYNEQFF

V: TRBV18
D: .
size: .
J: TRBJ2-5
DNA: TGTGCCAGCTCACCCCAGGGATCCCAAGAGACCCAGTACTTC
CDR3: CASSPQGSQETQYF

V: TRBV5-6
D: .
size: .
J: TRBJ1-2
DNA: TGTGCCAGCAGTACGGCGGGGGTCCCAGTCTATGGCTACACCTTC
CDR3: CASSTAGVPVYGYTF

V: TRBV5-1
D: .
size: .
J: TRBJ1-1
DNA: TGCGCCAGCAGCTTGGGACAGAGCAAGAACACTGAAGCTTTCTTT
CDR3: CASSLGQSKNTEAFF

V: TRBV7-8
D: TRBD1
size: .
J: TRBJ2-3
DNA: TGTGCCAGCAGCAGGGGACAGTCCACAGATACGCAGTATTTT
CDR3: CASSRGQSTDTQYF

V: TRBV30
D: .
size: .
J: TRBJ1-1
DNA: TGTGCCTGGAGATTCAGGGCGAACACTGAAGCTTTCTTT
CDR3: CAWRFRANTEAFF

V: TRBV4-2
D: .
size: .
J: TRBJ2-7
DNA: TGTGCCAGCAGCCAAGATGCCCACCTCTCCTACGAGCAGTACTTC
CDR3: CASSQDAHLSYEQYF

V: TRBV5-4
D: TRBD1
size: .
J: TRBJ2-1
DNA: TGTGCCAGCAGCTCCCCGGGACAGGGCTCCTACAATGAGCAGTTCTTC
CDR3: CASSSPGQGSYNEQFF

V: TRBV9
D: TRBD2
size: .
J: TRBJ2-5
DNA: TGTGCCAGCAGCGTAGGACTAGCCAACGAGGAGACCCAGTACTTC
CDR3: CASSVGLANEETQYF

V: TRBV7-2
D: TRBD1
size: .
J: TRBJ1-5
DNA: TGTGCCAGCAGCTCCGGGACAGGGGGCGATGGCAATCAGCCCCAGCATTTT
CDR3: CASSSGTGGDGNQPQHF

V: TRBV6-4
D: .
size: .
J: TRBJ2-6
DNA: TGTGCCAGCAGCGATGGGAGCTCTGGGGCCAACGTCCTGACTTTC
CDR3: CASSDGSSGANVLTF

V: TRBV4-3
D: .
size: once
J: TRBJ2-1
DNA: TGCGCCAGCAGCCAAGGGCCTGGACAGAGCTCCTACAATGAGCAGTTCTTC
CDR3: CASSQGPGQSSYNEQFF

V: TRBV6-1
D: .
size: .
J: TRBJ1-2
DNA: TGTGCCAGCAGGCTCGGGGAAGTTGGCTATGGCTACGCCTTC
CDR3: CASRLGEVGYGYAF

V: TRBV9
D: .
size: .
J: TRBJ2-5
DNA: TGTGCCAGCAGCTTGAGCGACCAGGGGCTCCAAGAGACCCAGTACTTC
CDR3: CASSLSDQGLQETQYF

V: TRBV5-1
D: TRBD1
size: .
J: TRBJ2-7
DNA: TGCGCCAGCAGTGGACAGGGTTTAACCGAGCAGTACTTC
CDR3: CASSGQGLTEQYF

V: TRBV6-5
D: .
size: .
J: TRBJ1-1
DNA: TGTGCCAGCAGTTACTCCAGGAACAGCTTGAACACTGAAGCTTTCTTT
CDR3: CASSYSRNSLNTEAFF

V: TRBV5-6
D: .
size: .
J: TRBJ2-5
DNA: TGTGCCAGCAGCTTCCAAACGGAGACCCAGTACTTC
CDR3: CASSFQTETQYF

V: TRBV4-2
D: .
size: few
J: TRBJ1-1
DNA: TGTGCCAGCAGCCAAAAGTCAGGGCTTAGCACTGAAGCTTTCTTT
CDR3: CASSQKSGLSTEAFF

V: TRBV7-2
D: TRBD1
size: .
J: TRBJ2-7
DNA: TGTGCCAGCAGCTCCACCCCGGGGACAGGGTCCTACGAGCAGTACTTC
CDR3: CASSSTPGTGSYEQYF

V: TRBV5-1
D: .
size: .
J: TRBJ2-4
DNA: TGCGCCAGCAGCTCAATGGGAACGGGACTCAAAAACATTCAGTACTTC
CDR3: CASSSMGTGLKNIQYF

V: TRBV30
D: .
size: .
J: TRBJ2-1
DNA: TGTGCCTGGGTGTTGTACAATGAGCAGTTCTTC
CDR3: CAWVLYNEQFF

V: TRBV5-6
D: .
size: .
J: TRBJ2-7
DNA: TGTGCCAGCAAGCCTCCAGGCCAGGGTCGGGAGCAGTACTTC
CDR3: CASKPPGQGREQYF

V: TRBV7-2
D: .
size: .
J: TRBJ1-2
DNA: TGTGCCAGCAGCTCCGGATGGACTAACTATGGCTACACCTTC
CDR3: CASSSGWTNYGYTF

V: TRBV30
D: .
size: .
J: TRBJ1-6
DNA: TGTGCCTGGAGCGACTCTACTTTTTATCGGACGGGAACGAGCTCCTATAATTCACCCCTCCACTTT
CDR3: CAWSDSTFYRTGTSSYNSPLHF

V: TRBV30
D: .
size: .
J: TRBJ2-1
DNA: TGTGCCTGGGTTCTGATCGGGGCCCGGGAGCAGTTCTTC
CDR3: CAWVLIGAREQFF

V: TRBV5-8
D: TRBD2
size: .
J: TRBJ2-5
DNA: TGTGCCAGCAGCAAGGATGGCGGGAGGGCCAGGTGGGAGACCCAGTACTTC
CDR3: CASSKDGGRARWETQYF

V: TRBV28
D: .
size: .
J: TRBJ1-5
DNA: TGTGCCAGCGCCCAGGGGCGCGGGAATCAGCCCCAGCATTTT
CDR3: CASAQGRGNQPQHF

V: TRBV5-5
D: .
size: .
J: TRBJ1-5
DNA: TGTGCCAGCAGCTTGGACGGAAATCAGCCCCAGCATTTT
CDR3: CASSLDGNQPQHF

V: TRBV5-1
D: .
size: .
J: TRBJ2-3
DNA: TGCGCCAGCAGCTTGGCGGGACTCTACACAGATACGCAGTATTTT
CDR3: CASSLAGLYTDTQYF

V: TRBV6-6
D: .
size: .
J: TRBJ2-5
DNA: TGTGCCAGCAGTTACTCCGGGACCGCAGAGACCCAGTACTTC
CDR3: CASSYSGTAETQYF

V: TRBV5-1
D: .
size: .
J: TRBJ2-1
DNA: TGCGCCAGCAGCTTAGCAGGGAATTCCTACAATGAGCAGTTCTTC
CDR3: CASSLAGNSYNEQFF

V: TRBV15
D: TRBD1
size: .
J: TRBJ1-1
DNA: TGTGCCACCCACCGGGACAGAGTGATAAACACTGAAGCTTTCTTT
CDR3: CATHRDRVINTEAFF

V: TRBV7-2
D: .
size: .
J: TRBJ2-2
DNA: TGTGCCAGCAGCCCTCCGAAGGGACAAATGAACACCGGGGAGCTGTTTTTT
CDR3: CASSPPKGQMNTGELFF

V: TRBV7-9
D: .
size: large
J: TRBJ1-2
DNA: TGTGCCAGCAGGGACAGTTTTCACTATGGCTACACCTTC
CDR3: CASRDSFHYGYTF

V: TRBV6-6
D: .
size: few
J: TRBJ1-2
DNA: TGTGCCAGCAGTTCAGGGTCTGAAAACTATGGCTACACCTTC
CDR3: CASSSGSENYGYTF

V: TRBV14
D: .
size: .
J: TRBJ2-1
DNA: TGTGCCAGCAGCCAAATCCCCTTTGGGGGATCCTACAATGAGCAGTTCTTC
CDR3: CASSQIPFGGSYNEQFF

V: TRBV19
D: .
size: .
J: TRBJ2-3
DNA: TGTGCCAGTAGTATATTGGGACACGACACAGATACGCAGTATTTT
CDR3: CASSILGHDTDTQYF

V: TRBV4-2
D: .
size: few
J: TRBJ2-7
DNA: TGTGCCAGCAGCCAAGAGGGCGGGGCGAGCTCCTACGAGCAGTACTTC
CDR3: CASSQEGGASSYEQYF

V: TRBV18
D: TRBD1
size: .
J: TRBJ1-2
DNA: TGTGCCAGCTCACTTAGACAGGGGGAACACTATGGCTACACCTTC
CDR3: CASSLRQGEHYGYTF

V: TRBV5-8
D: .
size: .
J: TRBJ2-7
DNA: TGTGCCACCACGGGGTTGGTGTACGAGCAGTACTTC
CDR3: CATTGLVYEQYF

V: TRBV2
D: TRBD1
size: .
J: TRBJ1-1
DNA: TGTGCCAGCAGTGAGACAGGGGGTTACACTGAAGCTTTCTTT
CDR3: CASSETGGYTEAFF

V: TRBV2
D: TRBD2
size: .
J: TRBJ2-5
DNA: TGTGCCAGCAATCTGCTAGCGGGAGGGTACCAAGAGACCCAGTACTTC
CDR3: CASNLLAGGYQETQYF

V: TRBV11-1
D: .
size: .
J: TRBJ2-2
DNA: TGTGCCAGCAGCCTGACTACCTCGAACACCGGGGAGCTGTTTTTT
CDR3: CASSLTTSNTGELFF

V: TRBV5-1
D: .
size: .
J: TRBJ2-2
DNA: TGCGCCAGCAGCTTGGCCAGGCACGGGGGGCGGAACACCGGGGAGCTGTTTTTT
CDR3: CASSLARHGGRNTGELFF

V: TRBV7-2
D: .
size: .
J: TRBJ1-1
DNA: TGTGCCAGCAGCTTTGAGACTGGGATCACTGAAGCTTTCTTT
CDR3: CASSFETGITEAFF

V: TRBV6-5
D: .
size: .
J: TRBJ1-1
DNA: TGTGCCAGCAGGCCGCCGAATCGGGGGAACACTGAAGCTTTCTTT
CDR3: CASRPPNRGNTEAFF

V: TRBV2
D: .
size: .
J: TRBJ2-6
DNA: TGTGCCAGCGGGGAGACAGGACGTTTGCGGGCCAACGTCCTGACTTTC
CDR3: CASGETGRLRANVLTF

V: TRBV9
D: .
size: .
J: TRBJ1-4
DNA: TGTGCCAGCAGCGTAGATGCAACTAATGAAAAACTGTTTTTT
CDR3: CASSVDATNEKLFF